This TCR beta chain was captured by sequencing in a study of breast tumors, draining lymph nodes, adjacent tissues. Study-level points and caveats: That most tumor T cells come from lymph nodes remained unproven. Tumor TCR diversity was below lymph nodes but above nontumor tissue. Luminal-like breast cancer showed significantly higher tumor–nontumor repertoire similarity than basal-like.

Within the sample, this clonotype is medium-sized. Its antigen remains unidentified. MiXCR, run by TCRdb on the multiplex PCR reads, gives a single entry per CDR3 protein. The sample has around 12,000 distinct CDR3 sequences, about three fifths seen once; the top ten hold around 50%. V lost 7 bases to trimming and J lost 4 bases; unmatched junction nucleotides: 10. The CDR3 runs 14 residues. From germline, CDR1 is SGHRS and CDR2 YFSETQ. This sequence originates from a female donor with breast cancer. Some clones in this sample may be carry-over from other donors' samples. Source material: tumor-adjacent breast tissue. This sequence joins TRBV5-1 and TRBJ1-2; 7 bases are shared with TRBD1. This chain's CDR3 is CASSERGQSYGYTF. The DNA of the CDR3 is TGCGCCAGCTCCGAAAGGGGACAGTCCTATGGCTACACCTTC.